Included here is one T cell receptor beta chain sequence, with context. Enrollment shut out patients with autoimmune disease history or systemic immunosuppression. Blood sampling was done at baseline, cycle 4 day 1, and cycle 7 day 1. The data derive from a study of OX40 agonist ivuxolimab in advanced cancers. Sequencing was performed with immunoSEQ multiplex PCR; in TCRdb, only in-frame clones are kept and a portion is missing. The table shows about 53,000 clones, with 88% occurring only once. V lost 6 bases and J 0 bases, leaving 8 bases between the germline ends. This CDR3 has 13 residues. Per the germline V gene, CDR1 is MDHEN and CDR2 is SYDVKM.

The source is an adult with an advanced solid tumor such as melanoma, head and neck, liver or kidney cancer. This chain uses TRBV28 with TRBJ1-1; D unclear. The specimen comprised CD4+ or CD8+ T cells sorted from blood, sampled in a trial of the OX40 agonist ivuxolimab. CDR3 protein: CASSYTVNTEAFF. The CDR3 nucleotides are TGTGCCAGCAGCTATACGGTGAACACTGAAGCTTTCTTT.